This TCR beta chain was profiled in a study of cytomegalovirus exposure and HLA in healthy donors. Germline-derived CDR1 and CDR2 are SEHNR and FQNEAQ (reference sequence). The CDR3 is made up of 15 amino acids. Study-wide results and limits: A later analysis, which compared TCR beta chains of equal frequency, found the HLA-associated ones more clonally expanded. Compared with the approximately 700-donor mean, an Asian-associated ancestry cluster reportedly had fewer N-insertions, according to a later analysis.

Remarks on this clone: Its target is unknown. At one of its ends the junction is not consistent with the germline gene, which may arise from a read error.

The primer mix had 60 Vbeta and 13 Jbeta primers. Sequenced by immunoSEQ multiplex PCR; TCRdb stores in-frame clones only, minus some. The sample yields some 80,000 clones, 60% to 85% seen once. Those who donated were healthy bone marrow donors. Sequencing input: PBMCs. The receptor was derived from a man aged 40-50 years in good health and CMV-seronegative. The J gene is TRBJ2-5, the V gene TRBV7-9, with D tentatively TRBD2 (5 bases). This CDR3 is CSSSQPVGVKETQYF. The CDR3 DNA follows: TGTTCCAGCAGCCAGCCCGTCGGGGTTAAAGAGACCCAGTACTTC.